A single sample gave rise to the 11 T cell receptor beta chains below, sequenced in a study of human T cells and chemical hapten exposure. The time point: patch test 3, about 24 weeks after DPC sensitization. Treatment described: therapeutic diphenylcyclopropenone sensitization with weekly scalp DPC. MiXCR was run by TCRdb on the RACE reads, yielding one entry per CDR3 protein. The profile shows tens of thousands of distinct CDR3 sequences, 10% to 14% of them singletons. The material sequenced was whole blood, taken in connection with sensitization to the hapten diphenylcyclopropenone (DPC). The origin of the receptors is a woman between 50 and 59 years old with alopecia areata. Some clones in this sample may be carry-over from other donors' samples.

This clonotype has a count of ten or more. V usage is TRBV20-1 and J usage is TRBJ1-2; D unclear. In germline, CDR1 is DFQATT, CDR2 SNEGSKA (reference sequence). V was clipped by 3 bases and J by 4 bases, with 9 bases between them. This CDR3 is 12 amino acids long. CDR3: CSASDGPYGYTF. CDR3 bases: TGCAGTGCTAGTGACGGACCCTATGGCTACACCTTC.

The rearrangement links TRBV29-1 to TRBJ2-3; 8 bases agree with TRBD2. Germline V gene lookup returns CDR1 SQVTM and CDR2 ANQGSEA. V shed 5 bases, J shed 0 bases, and the junction held 1 base outside the gene matches. The CDR3 loop spans 13 amino acids. This chain's CDR3 is CSVPGGSTDTQYF. The CDR3 nucleotides are TGCAGCGTTCCGGGAGGGAGCACAGATACGCAGTATTTT.

This clonotype was counted many times. CDR3 amino acids: CASSLRDPGKGLPLHF. In DNA form, the CDR3 reads TGTGCCAGCAGCTTACGGGACCCAGGGAAAGGGTTACCCCTCCACTTT. The chain combines TRBV11-2 with TRBJ1-6, with D tentatively TRBD1 (5 bases). The length of the CDR3 is 16 residues. Deletions cut 2 bases from V and 12 bases from J, with 20 bases between. Germline values: CDR1 SGHAT, CDR2 FQNNGV.

V is TRBV29-1 and J is TRBJ2-7, with D possibly being TRBD1 (6 bases). The CDR3 loop spans 11 amino acids. V lost 5 bases and J 2 bases, leaving 7 bases between the germline ends. CDR1 and CDR2 from the germline V gene are SQVTM and ANQGSEA. CDR3 region: CSVRTAYEQYF. In DNA form, the CDR3 reads TGCAGCGTTAGGACAGCCTACGAGCAGTACTTC.

This clonotype has a handful of counts. The V and J genes are TRBV2 and TRBJ2-1; D not resolved. Trimming cost V 2 bases and J 12 bases, with 8 bases left between them. The CDR3 contains 11 residues. CDR1 and CDR2 from the germline V gene are SNHLY and FYNNEI. This CDR3 reads CASSELIGQFF. CDR3 DNA sequence: TGTGCCAGCAGTGAATTGATCGGGCAGTTCTTC.

A few counts support this clonotype. The chain carries TRBV6-1 and TRBJ1-5; D gene uncertain. This CDR3 region has 14 residues. Germline V gives CDR1 MNHNS, CDR2 SASEGT. Trimming stripped 5 bases from V and 0 bases from J, with 8 bases between. The DNA for the CDR3 is TGTGCCAGCAGTAATTGGGGTAGCAATCAGCCCCAGCATTTT. This codes for CASSNWGSNQPQHF.

Many counts were recorded for this clonotype. The chain recombines TRBV7-9 with TRBJ2-3, with TRBD2 identical over 13 bases. Germline loops: CDR1 SEHNR, CDR2 FQNEAQ (reference sequence). The CDR3 loop spans 16 amino acids. Trimming at V came to 3 bases and at J to 3 bases, leaving 3 bases not matched to a gene. The CDR3 DNA sequence: TGTGCCAGCAGCTTGGGACTAGCGGGATCGACAGATACGCAGTATTTT. This sequence encodes CASSLGLAGSTDTQYF.

This clonotype has a handful of counts. The chain employs TRBV7-2 and TRBJ2-7; no definite D call. V lost 0 bases, J lost 2 bases, and 8 bases lay in between. There are 14 residues in the CDR3. The germline CDR1 and CDR2 sequences are SGHTA and FQGNSA. CDR3 protein: CASSLATAAYEQYF. The CDR3 DNA follows: TGTGCCAGCAGCTTAGCAACGGCGGCCTACGAGCAGTACTTC.

This clonotype appeared a few times. This chain joins TRBV11-2 and TRBJ2-1, with 9 bases fitting TRBD2. The germline CDR1 and CDR2 sequences are SGHAT and FQNNGV. J was trimmed by 7 bases and V by 1 base; bases with no gene match: 8. This CDR3 comprises 16 residues. The CDR3 spells CASSLVTASGNNEQFF. The CDR3 DNA reads as TGTGCCAGCAGCTTAGTGACGGCTAGCGGGAATAATGAGCAGTTCTTC.

This clonotype occurred many times. At one boundary the junction diverges from the germline segment, which might be a read error. This rearrangement joins TRBV5-5 to TRBJ1-1; possibly TRBD1 for D (6 bases). CDR3 length: 11 residues. The germline CDR1 and CDR2 sequences are SGHKS and YYEKEE (reference sequence). The CDR3 DNA reads TGTGCCAGCAGCTTGGGGACAGTCAAGAACTTT. Protein: CASSLGTVKNF.

This clonotype was recorded once. A much larger clone is a single base away; this may be a read error. This chain connects TRBV5-1 to TRBJ2-2; possibly TRBD2 for D (6 bases). The CDR3 extends over 15 amino acids. CDR1 and CDR2 from the germline V gene are SGHRS and YFSETQ. CDR3 protein: CASSLAMGRAGGLFF. As DNA, the CDR3 is TGCGCCAGCAGCTTGGCCATGGGAAGGGCCGGGGGGCTGTTTTTT.